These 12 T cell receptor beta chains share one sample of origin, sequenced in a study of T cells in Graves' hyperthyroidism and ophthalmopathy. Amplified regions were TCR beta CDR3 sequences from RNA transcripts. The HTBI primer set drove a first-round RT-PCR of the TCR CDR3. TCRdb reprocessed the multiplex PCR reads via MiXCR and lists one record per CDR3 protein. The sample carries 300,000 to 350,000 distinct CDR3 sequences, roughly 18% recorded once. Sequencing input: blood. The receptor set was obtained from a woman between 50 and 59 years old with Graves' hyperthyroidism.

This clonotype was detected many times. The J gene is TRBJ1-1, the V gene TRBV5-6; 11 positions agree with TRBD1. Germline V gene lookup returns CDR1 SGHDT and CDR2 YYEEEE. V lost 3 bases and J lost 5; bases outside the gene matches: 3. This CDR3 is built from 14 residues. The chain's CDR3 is CASSWDRGLTEAFF. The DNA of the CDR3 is TGTGCCAGCAGCTGGGACAGGGGGTTGACTGAAGCTTTCTTT. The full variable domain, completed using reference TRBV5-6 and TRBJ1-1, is DAGVTQSPTHLIKTRGQQVTLRCSPKSGHDTVSWYQQALGQGPQFIFQYYEEEERQRGNFPDRFSGHQFPNYSSELNVNALLLGDSALYLCASSWDRGLTEAFFGQGTRLTVV.

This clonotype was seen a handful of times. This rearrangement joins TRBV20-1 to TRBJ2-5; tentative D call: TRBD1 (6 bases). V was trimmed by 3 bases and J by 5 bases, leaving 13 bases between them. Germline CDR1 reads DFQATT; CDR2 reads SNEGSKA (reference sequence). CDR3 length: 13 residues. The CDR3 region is CSASVPGAETQYF. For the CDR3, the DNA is TGCAGTGCTAGTGTCCCAGGGGCGGAGACCCAGTACTTC.

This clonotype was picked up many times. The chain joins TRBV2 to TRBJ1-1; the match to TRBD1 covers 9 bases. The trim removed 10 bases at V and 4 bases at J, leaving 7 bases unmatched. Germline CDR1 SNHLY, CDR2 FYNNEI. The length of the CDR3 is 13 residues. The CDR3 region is CANLRTGATEAFF. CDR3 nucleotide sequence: TGTGCCAACCTACGGACAGGGGCCACTGAAGCTTTCTTT.

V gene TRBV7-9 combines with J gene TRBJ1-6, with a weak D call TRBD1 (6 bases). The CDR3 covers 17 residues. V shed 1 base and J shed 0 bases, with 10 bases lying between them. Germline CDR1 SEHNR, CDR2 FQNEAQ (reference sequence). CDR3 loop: CASSLGQASSYNSPLHF. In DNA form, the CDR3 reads TGTGCCAGCAGCTTAGGACAGGCGAGCTCCTATAATTCACCCCTCCACTTT. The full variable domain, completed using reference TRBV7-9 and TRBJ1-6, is DTGVSQNPRHKITKRGQNVTFRCDPISEHNRLYWYRQTLGQGPEFLTYFQNEAQLEKSRLLSDRFSAERPKGSFSTLEIQRTEQGDSAMYLCASSLGQASSYNSPLHFGNGTRLTVT.

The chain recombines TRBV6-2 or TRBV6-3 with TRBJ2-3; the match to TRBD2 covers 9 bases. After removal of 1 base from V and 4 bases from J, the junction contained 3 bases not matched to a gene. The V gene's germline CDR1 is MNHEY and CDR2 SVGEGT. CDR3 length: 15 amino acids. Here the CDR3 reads CASSYLAGVADTQYF. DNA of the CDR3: TGTGCCAGCAGTTACTTAGCGGGGGTGGCAGATACGCAGTATTTT.

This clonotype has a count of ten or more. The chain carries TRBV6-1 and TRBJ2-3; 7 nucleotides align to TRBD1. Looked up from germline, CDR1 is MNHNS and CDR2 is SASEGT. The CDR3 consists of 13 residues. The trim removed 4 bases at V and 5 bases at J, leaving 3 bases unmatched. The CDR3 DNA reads TGTGCCAGCAGTGCTGACAGGGTAGATACGCAGTATTTT. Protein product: CASSADRVDTQYF.

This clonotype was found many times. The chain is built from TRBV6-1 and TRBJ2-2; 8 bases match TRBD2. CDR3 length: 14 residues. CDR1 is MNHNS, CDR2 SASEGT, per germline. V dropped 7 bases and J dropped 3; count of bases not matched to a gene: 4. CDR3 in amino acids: CASTGGRDTGELFF. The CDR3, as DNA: TGTGCCAGCACGGGAGGGAGGGACACCGGGGAGCTGTTTTTT.

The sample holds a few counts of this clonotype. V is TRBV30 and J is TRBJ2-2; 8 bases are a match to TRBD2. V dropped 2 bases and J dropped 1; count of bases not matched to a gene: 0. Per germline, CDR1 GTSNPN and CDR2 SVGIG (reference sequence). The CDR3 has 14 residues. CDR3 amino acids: CAWSREGNTGELFF. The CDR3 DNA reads TGTGCCTGGAGTCGGGAGGGGAACACCGGGGAGCTGTTTTTT.

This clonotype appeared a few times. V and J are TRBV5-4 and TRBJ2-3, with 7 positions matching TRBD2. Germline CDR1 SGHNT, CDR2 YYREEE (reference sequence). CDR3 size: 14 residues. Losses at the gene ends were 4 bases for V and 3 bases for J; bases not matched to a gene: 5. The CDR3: CASSRRGLTDTQYF. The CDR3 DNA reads TGTGCCAGCAGCCGCCGGGGACTAACAGATACGCAGTATTTT.

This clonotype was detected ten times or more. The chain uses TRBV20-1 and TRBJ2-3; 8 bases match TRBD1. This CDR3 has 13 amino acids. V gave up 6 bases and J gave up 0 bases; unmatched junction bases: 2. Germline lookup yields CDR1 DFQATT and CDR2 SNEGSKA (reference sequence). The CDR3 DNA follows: TGCAGTGCACGGACAGGGAGCACAGATACGCAGTATTTT. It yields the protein CSARTGSTDTQYF.

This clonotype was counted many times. The DNA of the CDR3 is TGTGCCAGCACTCCTCTCTCTGGAAACACCATATATTTT. This sequence encodes CASTPLSGNTIYF. The rearrangement uses TRBV12-3 or TRBV12-4 and TRBJ1-3, with D unclear. V was trimmed by 7 bases and J by 0 bases, leaving 7 bases between them. The CDR3 contains 13 residues.

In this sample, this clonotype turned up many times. The CDR3 DNA is TGTGCCAGCAGCTTGGCCCCAGGCCCTACCTACAATGAGCAGTTCTTC. Protein: CASSLAPGPTYNEQFF. The gene calls are TRBV5-6 and TRBJ2-1; D remains ambiguous. V lost 0 bases and J lost 2, with 12 bases in between. Germline assignment: CDR1 SGHDT and CDR2 YYEEEE. The CDR3 extends over 16 amino acids.